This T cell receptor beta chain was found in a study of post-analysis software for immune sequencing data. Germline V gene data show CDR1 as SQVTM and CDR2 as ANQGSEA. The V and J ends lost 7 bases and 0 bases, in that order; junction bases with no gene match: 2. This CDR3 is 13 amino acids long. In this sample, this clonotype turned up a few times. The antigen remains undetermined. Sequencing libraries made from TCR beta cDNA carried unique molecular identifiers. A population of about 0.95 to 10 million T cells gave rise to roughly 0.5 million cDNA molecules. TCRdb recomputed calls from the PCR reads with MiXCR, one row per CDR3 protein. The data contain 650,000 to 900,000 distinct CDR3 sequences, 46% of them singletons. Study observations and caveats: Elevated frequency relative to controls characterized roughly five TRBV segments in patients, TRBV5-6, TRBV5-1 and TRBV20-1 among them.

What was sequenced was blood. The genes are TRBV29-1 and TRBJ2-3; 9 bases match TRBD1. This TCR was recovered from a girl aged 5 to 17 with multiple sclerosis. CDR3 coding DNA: TGCAGCGGTGACAGGGGGAGCACAGATACGCAGTATTTT. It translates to CSGDRGSTDTQYF.